A selection of T cell receptor beta chains follows, all from one sample in a study of shared clonotypes between healthy human individuals. Sequenced by immunoSEQ multiplex PCR; TCRdb stores in-frame clones only, minus some. The table includes roughly 2.1 million clones, 85% to 95% detected once. Sequenced sample: naive CD8+ T cells from PBMCs. The receptors were gathered from a man aged 18 to 30 in good health. Some clones in this sample may be carry-over from other donors' samples. CDR3s leave out the opening cysteine and the closing phenylalanine or tryptophan. Fields, in order: V gene, J gene, clone size, CDR3 protein. Clone size is given for some rows only: seen once, a few or many times, or a class if the clone is expanded.

V gene: TRBV13; J gene: TRBJ2-1; clone size: NA; CDR3 protein: ASRRSSYNEQF
V gene: TRBV7-9; J gene: TRBJ2-7; clone size: NA; CDR3 protein: ASSLVASGSGYEQY
V gene: TRBV6-5; J gene: TRBJ1-2; clone size: NA; CDR3 protein: ASSYSKAVYGYT
V gene: TRBV14; J gene: TRBJ1-1; clone size: NA; CDR3 protein: ASSLRGMGAEAF
V gene: TRBV15; J gene: TRBJ2-3; clone size: NA; CDR3 protein: ATSRLAGVGDTQY
V gene: TRBV29-1; J gene: TRBJ2-2; clone size: NA; CDR3 protein: SVLTRTGYSGELF
V gene: TRBV11-2; J gene: TRBJ1-1; clone size: NA; CDR3 protein: ASSLGGWNQGQGSEAF
V gene: TRBV27; J gene: TRBJ2-7; clone size: NA; CDR3 protein: ASSWLARRYEQY
V gene: TRBV7-9; J gene: TRBJ2-5; clone size: NA; CDR3 protein: ASRSSGTPQETQY
V gene: TRBV11-1; J gene: TRBJ2-7; clone size: NA; CDR3 protein: ASSSTGGSYEQY
V gene: TRBV9; J gene: TRBJ2-1; clone size: NA; CDR3 protein: ASSVAFAGGSGEQF
V gene: TRBV15; J gene: TRBJ1-4; clone size: NA; CDR3 protein: ATSREGGVNEKLF
V gene: TRBV28; J gene: TRBJ1-5; clone size: NA; CDR3 protein: ASSLFSGSRQPQH
V gene: TRBV19; J gene: TRBJ1-5; clone size: NA; CDR3 protein: ASSLLGFGNQPQH
V gene: TRBV7-6; J gene: TRBJ2-6; clone size: NA; CDR3 protein: ASSATGVSGANVLT
V gene: TRBV28; J gene: TRBJ2-3; clone size: once; CDR3 protein: ASSLPTSGYTDTQY